This TCR beta chain originates from a study of cytomegalovirus exposure and HLA in healthy donors. Study findings and constraints: The investigators catalogued 150 or so TCR beta chains as cytomegalovirus-associated. The authors excluded some V segments, including TRBV6-2 and TRBV6-3, as indistinguishable.

Among the donors, all were healthy bone marrow donors. V was shortened by 1 base and J by 2 bases, with 11 bases between the two germline ends. The germline V gene encodes CDR1 GTSNPN and CDR2 SVGIG (reference sequence). This CDR3 region has 14 residues. PCR used 60 Vbeta primers and 13 Jbeta primers. Profiling relied on immunoSEQ multiplex PCR, and the TCRdb table lists in-frame clones only, not all of them. The data hold approximately 110,000 clones, with 80% observed a single time. A word on this clone: The antigen is unknown.

Specimen: PBMCs. The chain carries TRBV30 and TRBJ1-1, with TRBD1 as a possible D gene (5 bases). This sequence was found in a man aged 45-60 years in good health and CMV-seronegative. The DNA for the CDR3 is TGTGCCTGGAGTGGCCCAGGGTCAAACACTGAAGCTTTCTTT. This gives the protein CAWSGPGSNTEAFF.